This entry describes one T cell receptor (beta chain). Its antigen is still unknown. The record has no base qualities; no much larger clone is one base away. Library preparation was by 5' RACE. TCRdb shows the sequencer as Illumina HiSeq 2500. A second roughly 7 to 11 cycle PCR used a sample-barcoded 5' primer and a J-beta primer mix. Each TCR beta cDNA molecule received a unique molecular identifier from a template-switch 5' adaptor carrying 12 random nucleotides. Each sample yielded at least 2.5 million CDR3-containing paired-end reads. First-strand cDNA synthesis was performed from all RNA using the Mint cDNA synthesis kit, with priming by a TRBC-specific oligonucleotide. All cDNA was treated with uracil-DNA glycosylase and then went through a first 18-cycle PCR with the universal primers M1SS and BC2_uni_R. Per the source publication's procedure: Normalization of each sample was performed by random selection of 1 million high-quality reads, each carrying a distinct molecular identifier. Instead of being binned into consensus sequences, reads that shared molecular identifiers were thrown out. MiTCR, run with a Q25 quality threshold and the strictest error-elimination algorithm, handled CDR3 identification, clonotype clustering and error correction. A nonparametric unseen species model with Euler transformation was used to estimate lower-bound total TCR beta diversity. TCRdb reran the public reads through fastp at Q25 and MiXCR, keeping productive beta chains. Duplicate CDR3 protein sequences are folded into a single record with the most common DNA and genes. These V and J calls originate from TCRdb's pipeline instead of the authors' own analysis. The sample contains over 1,500,000 distinct CDR3 sequences, around half of them found a single time. The ten largest clones represent approximately 2.1% of the sample.

The data stem from a study of blood T cells in healthy people across ages (dated by TCRdb to between 2014 and 2017). Regarding the complete study: Template switching captured roughly one uniquely barcoded TCR beta cDNA molecule per two T cells in model experiments. Age-related changes in TCR beta repertoire diversity were measured in the study by deep sequencing normalized with unique cDNA molecular identifiers. Four age groups were formed from the donors: young (average around 15 years), middle-aged (around 37), aged (around 68) and long-lived (less than 85). To avoid experimental bias, donors of different ages were distributed randomly across sequencing lanes. For two donors (one aged 18 to 30 and one aged 80 or older), the study analyzed two additional independent replicas of 1 million unique cDNA reads from the same blood draw. Study-level results and caveats: Observed TCR beta diversity per million T cells fell roughly linearly with age, and a significant reduction was already apparent by age roughly 41. Total diversity estimates from one million sequenced T cells were considered lower bounds and underestimates. Donor CMV infection status was unknown, potentially confounding age-related changes in expanded clonotypes. There was a strong correlation between observed TCR beta diversity and the percentage of naive T cells measured by flow cytometry. Because profiling used bulk unsorted PBMCs, naive and antigen-experienced compartments could not be compared conclusively. Compared with the aged group, the long-lived group had more naive CD4+ T cells, fewer expanded clones and increased TCR diversity, a pattern suggesting age selection.

The CDR3, from cysteine to phenylalanine, totals 14 residues. CDR3 DNA is the only sequence kept; it has 42 bases, read in frame from the first base. The germline V gene sets CDR1 to MDHEN and CDR2 to SYDVKM. From V the trimming removes 4 bases and from J it removes 8 bases, while the gene matches leave 7 bases of the junction unaccounted for. The roughly 42 donors, aged 6 to 90 years, were systemically healthy Caucasian individuals from Russia. Each donor gave ten milliliters of peripheral blood, collected into EDTA-treated Vacutainer tubes. Ficoll-Paque density-gradient centrifugation was used to isolate PBMCs, with at least 7 million per sample. Total RNA was extracted from PBMCs with Trizol reagent, with at least 5.5 micrograms obtained per sample. Naive CD45RAhigh/CD27high T cell percentages were measured by flow cytometry on a PBMC aliquot from every donor.

The clonotype comes from a woman aged 40 to 50 in good health. The sequenced material came from blood. The sequence joins TRBV28 to TRBJ1-2; 10 nucleotides in the junction match TRBD1. The CDR3 loop reads CASSSRDRGEGYTF. The nucleotide sequence reads as follows: TGTGCCAGCAGTTCCCGGGACAGGGGCGAGGGCTACACCTTC.